This T cell receptor beta chain is from a study of radiation and T cells in renal cell carcinoma. The study's findings and limits: Without pretreatment biopsies, baseline tumor clonotype presence was undetermined. Top tumor clonotypes rose in blood 2 weeks post-radiation, then contracted.

Assay: immunoSEQ multiplex PCR; the TCRdb copy retains only in-frame clones and omits some. The sample includes around 21,000 clones, around 49% seen only once; the top ten take 16%. The CDR3 has 14 residues. Trimming cost V 5 bases and J 4 bases, with 12 bases left between them. CDR1 SGHTA and CDR2 FQGNSA come from the germline V gene. Treatment denoted: 15 Gy SBRT to primary tumor, nephrectomy 4 weeks later. Nephrectomy followed 15 Gy stereotactic body radiation by 4 weeks. The patient's renal cell carcinoma had clear cell pathology. This clone was counted a single time. No antigen is known for it. Sequencing used tumor tissue, obtained from a patient whose treatment included radiotherapy and nephrectomy. The clonotype comes from a woman aged 50 to 60 with renal cell carcinoma. The chain recombines TRBV7-2 with TRBJ2-1; no clear D gene. CDR3 amino acids: CASSDPKRYNEQFF. CDR3 in DNA: TGTGCCAGCAGCGACCCAAAGAGATACAATGAGCAGTTCTTC.